This TCR beta chain is from a study of CD8+ T cells in alopecia areata. General study results and limits: An increase in clonality over normal scalp was evident in lesional scalp, especially alopecia totalis/universalis.

Remarks on this clone: Its antigen is not known.

Peripheral blood, together with lesional scalp punch biopsies, was collected from alopecia areata patients. CDR3 length: 14 amino acids. CDR1 is SNHLY, CDR2 FYNNEI, per germline. With 3 bases removed from V and 7 bases from J, the gap between germline ends came to 13 bases. In each case, RNA was isolated and then reverse transcribed into cDNA as the sequencing template. The data were produced by immunoSEQ multiplex PCR, yet TCRdb's version contains in-frame clones alone and is incomplete. The sample lists approximately 89,000 clones; roughly half were seen once. Source material: NKG2D-high CD8+ T cells sorted from blood. The receptor was isolated from a human donor with alopecia areata. V usage is TRBV2 and J usage is TRBJ1-5; D is ambiguous. The CDR3 loop reads CASSEADGPQPQHF. The CDR3 DNA sequence: TGTGCCAGCAGTGAGGCCGACGGGCCCCAGCCCCAGCATTTT.